Here is one TCR beta chain with its context. Its antigen remains unidentified. The V segment lost 5 bases and the J segment 7 bases; nucleotides outside the gene matches: 10. Germline V gene sequence: CDR1 MNHEY, CDR2 SMNVEV (reference sequence). The CDR3 is 16 amino acids. The sample is drawn from a study of identical twins. Addition of a universal primer site occurred through template switching, and cDNA carried unique molecular identifiers. Via MiXCR, TCRdb re-called the 5' RACE reads, giving one row per CDR3 protein. The table shows some 460,000 distinct CDR3 sequences, with around 14% occurring only once. Study findings and constraints: Models underestimated out-of-frame TCR alpha sharing in monozygotic twins. Invariant MAIT and iNKT cells are populations that could partly confound zero-insertion analyses. Cord blood beta clonotypes that were abundant carried fewer insertions, and memory repertoires showed no such trend.

These records were also assigned to another study, of yellow fever vaccine responses in identical twins.

The clonotype originates from a woman in her late teens or twenties in good health. This chain uses TRBV27 with TRBJ2-5, with 13 bases fitting TRBD2. The sequencing sample was made of CD4+ T cells sorted from blood. The CDR3 protein is CASSPTSGRAVGTQYF. As DNA, the CDR3 is TGTGCCAGCAGTCCCACTAGCGGGAGGGCCGTGGGGACCCAGTACTTC.